The rows below give T cell receptor beta chains drawn from one sample of a study of T-cell memory formation after mild COVID-19. TCRdb reprocessed the 5' RACE reads with MiXCR, giving one entry per CDR3 protein. The sample holds under 35,000 distinct CDR3 sequences; under 25% are singletons and the top ten take 1.5% to 1.7%. The sample comprised PBMCs or a T cell subset sorted from them (not recorded which). These receptors were taken from an adult who had mild COVID-19 (a few samples of this study predate the infection). Cell type and time point are not known. The conserved cysteine and the conserved F or W are not part of the CDR3 here. A D gene is named only where the DNA matches it firmly.

>-|12|TRBV19|TRBJ2-1
AAGGFRSYNEQF
>-|15|TRBV5-1|TRBJ2-6
ASSLETGFSGANVLT
>TRBD2|16|TRBV18|TRBJ2-1
ASSPPGLAGETYNEQF
>-|14|TRBV9|TRBJ2-5
ASSALQTEFQETQY
>TRBD1|13|TRBV6-2/TRBV6-3|TRBJ1-1
ASSYYDRGNTEAF
>TRBD2|15|TRBV10-2|TRBJ2-1
ASSDPRGGGDYNEQF
>-|11|TRBV11-3|TRBJ2-1
ASSSVYGDEQF
>-|12|TRBV5-5|TRBJ1-2
ASSLGGIGYGYT
>-|13|TRBV5-1|TRBJ1-2
ASSETGRRSYGYT
>-|12|TRBV10-3|TRBJ2-7
AISNGPPSYEQY
>TRBD2|11|TRBV7-2|TRBJ2-7
ASSAGLAGGPS
>TRBD2|14|TRBV20-1|TRBJ2-3
SARVPIAGLTDTQY
>-|13|TRBV11-2|TRBJ2-2
ASRLAYANTGELF
>-|14|TRBV24-1|TRBJ2-1
ATSDATVKTYNEQF
>TRBD1|13|TRBV20-1|TRBJ1-1
SAPPTRGGGTEAF
>-|12|TRBV7-9|TRBJ2-7
ASSLSDSAYEQY
>-|12|TRBV5-4|TRBJ2-1
ASRTWGGPNEQF
>-|13|TRBV7-2|TRBJ2-1
ASSLAPLTYNEQF
>-|13|TRBV12-5|TRBJ2-3
ASGLVQSSTDTQY
>-|12|TRBV7-3|TRBJ2-7
ASSPNGVSDEQY
>-|11|TRBV20-1|TRBJ2-1
SATGMGYNEQF
>TRBD1|15|TRBV7-9|TRBJ2-1
ASSSPLSRDRGNEQF
>-|12|TRBV5-1|TRBJ2-3
ASSYGGRSDTQY
>-|12|TRBV7-2|TRBJ1-2
ASSLIPASYGYT
>TRBD1|14|TRBV29-1|TRBJ2-3
SARESDRASTDTQY
>-|13|TRBV11-2|TRBJ1-1
ASSLDQTRYTEAF
>-|12|TRBV6-2/TRBV6-3|TRBJ2-3
ASSLALVTDTQY
>-|16|TRBV5-1|TRBJ2-2
ASSLVVFRRANTGELF
>-|11|TRBV30|TRBJ2-5
AWNRGAQETQY
>TRBD1|11|TRBV12-3/TRBV12-4|TRBJ2-7
ASSDRGRDEQY
>-|12|TRBV25-1|TRBJ2-5
ASSSRGYQETQY
>-|12|TRBV12-3/TRBV12-4|TRBJ1-1
ASSLKRVGTEAF
>-|12|TRBV7-3|TRBJ1-1
ASSPRGQNTEAF
>-|12|TRBV6-1|TRBJ1-5
ASSEGQEGQPQH
>-|16|TRBV10-3|TRBJ1-1
AISESQLTGWLNTEAF
>TRBD1|12|TRBV24-1|TRBJ1-1
ATSEQGGRTEAF
>TRBD1|14|TRBV7-9|TRBJ2-1
ASSSPGGQGADEQF
>-|12|TRBV4-2|TRBJ2-1
ASSQDRVGTEQF
>-|13|TRBV7-8|TRBJ2-1
ASSPDLSSYNEQF
>TRBD1|14|TRBV5-1|TRBJ2-5
ASRRRGTGEQETQY
>-|14|TRBV4-2|TRBJ1-1
ASSQGYAAGNTEAF